This T cell receptor (beta chain) was captured by sequencing in a study of T cell changes during pregnancy in multiple sclerosis. Germline loops: CDR1 MGHRA, CDR2 YSYEKL. V lost 2 bases, J lost 2 bases, and 9 bases stayed unmatched. The CDR3 is 19 residues long. Assay used: immunoSEQ multiplex PCR; TCRdb lists only in-frame clones, some missing. In the table there are more than 20,000 clones, over 85% of which are singletons. The sequencing here drew on CD8+ T cells from peripheral blood mononuclear cells, taken in the third trimester of pregnancy. The chain recombines TRBV4-1 with TRBJ2-3, with TRBD2 matching over 14 bases. This TCR was sampled from a female donor with multiple sclerosis, enrolled in a pregnancy study. The CDR3 is CASSQLGLAGVNPTDTQYF. CDR3 coding DNA: TGCGCCAGCAGCCAACTGGGACTAGCGGGAGTTAATCCCACAGATACGCAGTATTTT.